This T cell receptor beta chain was recovered during a study of neurological immune-mediated disorders. Study-wide results and limits: The study found no CDR3 amino acid sequences shared by expanded clones across subjects, suggesting private repertoires in all groups. The most TCR clonal expansion was seen in HTLV-1-associated myelopathy, and the least was seen in multiple sclerosis, which fell below healthy controls.

There were 800,000 to 1,000,000 CD4+ or CD8+ T cells used in the sorted libraries. In this sample, this clonotype turned up many times. Antigen unknown. The method for making cDNA was 5'RACE, and it used 10-nucleotide random UMIs. Each CDR3 protein is one row after TCRdb ran MiXCR on the 5' RACE reads. This repertoire shows approximately 19,000 distinct CDR3 sequences, roughly 7.5% found once; its top ten account for about 17%. This receptor was taken from a woman in her thirties with HTLV-1-associated myelopathy (HAM/TSP). Sequencing was performed on CD8+ T cells from blood.

CDR3 protein: CASSEREYGELFF. Written as DNA, the CDR3 is TGTGCCAGCAGTGAGAGGGAGTACGGGGAGCTGTTTTTT. V is TRBV6-4 and J is TRBJ2-2; a weak D match, TRBD2 (5 bases). V lost 3 bases, J lost 7 bases, and 9 bases lay in between. CDR3 size: 13 residues. Germline CDR1 MRHNA, CDR2 SNTAGT.